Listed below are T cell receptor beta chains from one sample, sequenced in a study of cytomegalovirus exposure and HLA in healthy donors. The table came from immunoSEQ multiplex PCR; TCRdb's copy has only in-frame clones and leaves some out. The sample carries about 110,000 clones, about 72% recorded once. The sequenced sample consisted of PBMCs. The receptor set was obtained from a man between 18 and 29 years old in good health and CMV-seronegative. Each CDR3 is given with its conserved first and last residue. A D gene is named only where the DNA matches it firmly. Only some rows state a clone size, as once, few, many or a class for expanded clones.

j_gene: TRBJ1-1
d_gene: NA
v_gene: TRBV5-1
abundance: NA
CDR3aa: CASSLGGATEAFF
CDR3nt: TGCGCCAGCAGCTTGGGAGGCGCCACTGAAGCTTTCTTT

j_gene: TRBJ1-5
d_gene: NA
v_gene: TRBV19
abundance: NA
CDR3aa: CASSYVTGGQPQHF
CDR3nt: TGTGCCAGTAGCTACGTAACGGGGGGTCAGCCCCAGCATTTT

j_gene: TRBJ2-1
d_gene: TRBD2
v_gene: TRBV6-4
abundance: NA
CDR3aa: CASSEVPGLGANEQFF
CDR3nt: TGTGCCAGCAGTGAGGTTCCGGGACTAGGGGCGAATGAGCAGTTCTTC

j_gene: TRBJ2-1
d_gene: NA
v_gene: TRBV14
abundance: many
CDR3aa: CASSQARGLVQFF
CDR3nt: TGTGCCAGCAGCCAGGCCAGGGGCTTAGTGCAGTTCTTC

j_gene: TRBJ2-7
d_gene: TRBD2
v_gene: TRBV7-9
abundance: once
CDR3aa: CASSFAPAGGRPYEQYF
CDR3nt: TGTGCCAGCAGCTTTGCCCCAGCGGGGGGGCGACCCTACGAGCAGTACTTC

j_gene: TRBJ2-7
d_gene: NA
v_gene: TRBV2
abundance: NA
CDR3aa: CASTLQAPSSYEQYF
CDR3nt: TGTGCCAGCACATTACAGGCCCCGAGCTCCTACGAGCAGTACTTC

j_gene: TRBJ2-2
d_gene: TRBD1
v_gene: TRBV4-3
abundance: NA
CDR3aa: CASSQLSDRAGGELFF
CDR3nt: TGCGCCAGCAGCCAACTTTCGGACAGGGCTGGCGGGGAGCTGTTTTTT

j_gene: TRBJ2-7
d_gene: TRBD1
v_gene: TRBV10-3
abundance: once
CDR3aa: CAIRGTESYEQYF
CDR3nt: TGTGCCATCAGGGGGACAGAATCCTACGAGCAGTACTTC

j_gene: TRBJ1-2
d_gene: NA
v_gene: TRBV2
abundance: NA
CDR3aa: CASTQGPTYGYTF
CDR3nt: TGTGCCAGCACCCAGGGGCCTACCTATGGCTACACCTTC

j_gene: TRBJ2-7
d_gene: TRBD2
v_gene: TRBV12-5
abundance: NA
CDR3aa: CASGTDYEQYF
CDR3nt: TGCGCTAGCGGGACAGACTACGAGCAGTACTTC

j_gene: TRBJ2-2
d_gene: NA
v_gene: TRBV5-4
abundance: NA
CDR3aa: CASSLGALGSRTGELFF
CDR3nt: TGTGCCAGCAGCTTGGGGGCCCTAGGGAGCCGCACCGGGGAGCTGTTTTTT

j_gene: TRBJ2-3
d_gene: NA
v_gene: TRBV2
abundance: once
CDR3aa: CASSEDSLTDTQYF
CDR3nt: TGTGCCAGCAGTGAAGACTCCCTCACAGATACGCAGTATTTT

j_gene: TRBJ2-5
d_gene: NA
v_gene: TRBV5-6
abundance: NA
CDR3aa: CASSPRWSGHQYF
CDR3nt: TGTGCCAGCAGCCCACGGTGGTCGGGTCACCAGTACTTC

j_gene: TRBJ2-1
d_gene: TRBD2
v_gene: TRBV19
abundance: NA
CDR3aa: CASSKVGWAGENQFF
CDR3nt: TGTGCCAGTAGTAAGGTGGGTTGGGCGGGGGAGAACCAGTTCTTC

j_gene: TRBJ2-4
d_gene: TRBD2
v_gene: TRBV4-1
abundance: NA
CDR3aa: CASSQLQGRGGDSKNIQYF
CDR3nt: TGCGCCAGCAGCCAATTACAGGGTCGGGGGGGGGATTCCAAAAACATTCAGTACTTC

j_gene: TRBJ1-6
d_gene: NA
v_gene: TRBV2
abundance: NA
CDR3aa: CASSGTRNSPLHF
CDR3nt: TGTGCCAGCAGTGGGACAAGGAATTCACCCCTCCACTTT

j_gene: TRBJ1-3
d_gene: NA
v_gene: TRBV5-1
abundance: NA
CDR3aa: CASSLDRISGNTIYF
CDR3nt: TGCGCCAGCAGCCTGGACAGAATCTCTGGAAACACCATATATTTT

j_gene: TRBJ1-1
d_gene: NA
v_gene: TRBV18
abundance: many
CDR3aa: CASSPTRANTEAFF
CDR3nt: TGTGCCAGCTCACCAACGCGTGCGAACACTGAAGCTTTCTTT

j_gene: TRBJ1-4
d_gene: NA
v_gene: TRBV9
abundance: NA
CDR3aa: CASSVEGRGSEKLFF
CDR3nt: TGTGCCAGCAGCGTAGAAGGCAGAGGGAGCGAAAAACTGTTTTTT

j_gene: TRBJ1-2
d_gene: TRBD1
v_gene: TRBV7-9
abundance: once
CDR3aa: CSSRSGTGVEGHGYTF
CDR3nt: TGTTCCAGCAGATCCGGGACAGGGGTGGAAGGGCATGGCTACACCTTC

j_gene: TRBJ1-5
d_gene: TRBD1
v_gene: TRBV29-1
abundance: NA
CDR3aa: CSVGTGTGGQPQHF
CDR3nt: TGCAGCGTTGGAACCGGGACAGGGGGTCAGCCCCAGCATTTT

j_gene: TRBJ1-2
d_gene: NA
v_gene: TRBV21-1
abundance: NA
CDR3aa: CASISGAYGYTF
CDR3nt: TGTGCCAGCATCAGCGGGGCCTATGGCTACACCTTC

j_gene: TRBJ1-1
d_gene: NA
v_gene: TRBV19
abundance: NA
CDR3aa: CASSIPDRNTEAFF
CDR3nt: TGTGCCAGTAGTATCCCCGACAGGAACACTGAAGCTTTCTTT

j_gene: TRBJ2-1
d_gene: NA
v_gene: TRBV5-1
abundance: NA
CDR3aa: CASSPRDTSSYNEQFF
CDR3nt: TGCGCCAGCAGCCCCCGGGACACGAGCTCCTACAATGAGCAGTTCTTC

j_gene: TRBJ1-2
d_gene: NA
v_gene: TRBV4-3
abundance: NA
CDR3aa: CASSQAILGGYGYTF
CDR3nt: TGCGCCAGCAGCCAAGCTATTTTAGGGGGTTATGGCTACACCTTC

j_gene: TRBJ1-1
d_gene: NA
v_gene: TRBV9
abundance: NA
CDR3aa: CASSPNTPEAFF
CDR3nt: TGTGCCAGCAGCCCTAATACCCCTGAAGCTTTCTTT

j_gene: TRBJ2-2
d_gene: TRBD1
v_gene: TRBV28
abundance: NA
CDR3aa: CASSFDRVRTGELFF
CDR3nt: TGTGCCAGCAGCTTCGACAGGGTTAGGACCGGGGAGCTGTTTTTT

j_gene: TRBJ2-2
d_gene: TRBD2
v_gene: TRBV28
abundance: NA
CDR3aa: CASSSIAGGNTGELFF
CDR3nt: TGTGCCAGCAGTTCCATAGCGGGGGGGAACACCGGGGAGCTGTTTTTT

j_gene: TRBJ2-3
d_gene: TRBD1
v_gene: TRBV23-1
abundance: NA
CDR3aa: CASSRGLRTGGAADTQYF
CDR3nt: TGCGCCAGCAGTCGGGGTCTCCGGACAGGGGGCGCGGCAGATACGCAGTATTTT

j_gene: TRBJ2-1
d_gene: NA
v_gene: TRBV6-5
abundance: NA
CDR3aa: CASSSRGNEQFF
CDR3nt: TGTGCCAGCAGTTCCAGGGGAAATGAGCAGTTCTTC

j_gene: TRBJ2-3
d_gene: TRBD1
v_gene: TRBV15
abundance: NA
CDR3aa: CATSRDRGQGTDTQYF
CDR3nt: TGTGCCACCAGCAGAGATCGGGGACAGGGTACAGATACGCAGTATTTT

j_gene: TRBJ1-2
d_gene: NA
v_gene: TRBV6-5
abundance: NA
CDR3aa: CASSQTDNYGYPF
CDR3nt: TGTGCCAGCAGCCAGACAGATAACTATGGCTACCCCTTC

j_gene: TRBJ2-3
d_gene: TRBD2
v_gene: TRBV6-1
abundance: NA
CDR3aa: CASSTQAGFTDTQYF
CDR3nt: TGTGCCAGCAGCACGCAAGCGGGGTTCACAGATACGCAGTATTTT

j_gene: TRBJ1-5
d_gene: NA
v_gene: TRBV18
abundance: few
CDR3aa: CASSPTGKSNQPQHF
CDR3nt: TGTGCCAGCTCACCAACAGGGAAGAGCAATCAGCCCCAGCATTTT

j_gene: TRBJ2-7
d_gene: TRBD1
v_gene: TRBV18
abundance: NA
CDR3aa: CASSLRDRAGEQYF
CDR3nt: TGTGCCAGCTCACTGAGGGACAGGGCCGGCGAGCAGTACTTC

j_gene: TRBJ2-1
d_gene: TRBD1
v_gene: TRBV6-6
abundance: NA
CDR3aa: CASSYGTGSHYNEQFF
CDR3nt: TGTGCCAGCAGTTATGGGACAGGGAGCCATTACAATGAGCAGTTCTTC

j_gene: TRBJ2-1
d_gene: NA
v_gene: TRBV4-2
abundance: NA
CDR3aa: CASSQGGSEGAVFSEQFF
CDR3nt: TGTGCCAGCAGCCAAGGAGGGTCGGAGGGGGCGGTTTTTAGTGAGCAGTTCTTC

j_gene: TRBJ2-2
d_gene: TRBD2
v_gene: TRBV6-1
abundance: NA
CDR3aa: CASSLQRGSGELFF
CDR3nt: TGTGCCAGCAGCCTCCAGCGGGGATCCGGGGAGCTGTTTTTT

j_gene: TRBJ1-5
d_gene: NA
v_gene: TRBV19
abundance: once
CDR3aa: CATVQDRSNQPQHF
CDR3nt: TGTGCCACCGTACAGGACCGTAGCAATCAGCCCCAGCATTTT

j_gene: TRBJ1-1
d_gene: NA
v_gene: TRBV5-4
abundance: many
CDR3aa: CASSIRGKNTEAFF
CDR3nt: TGTGCCAGCAGCATCAGGGGCAAGAACACTGAAGCTTTCTTT

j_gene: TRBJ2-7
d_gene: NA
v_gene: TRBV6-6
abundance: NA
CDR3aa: CASSATGGEQYF
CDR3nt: TGTGCCAGCAGTGCGACCGGGGGCGAGCAGTACTTC

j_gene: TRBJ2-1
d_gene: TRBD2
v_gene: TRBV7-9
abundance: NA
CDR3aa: CASSRGGVPTYNEQFF
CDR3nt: TGTGCCAGCAGCAGGGGAGGGGTCCCAACGTACAATGAGCAGTTCTTC

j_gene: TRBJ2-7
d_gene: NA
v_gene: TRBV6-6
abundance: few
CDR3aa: CASSPIVGRGNEQYF
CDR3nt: TGTGCCAGCAGCCCAATAGTGGGGCGGGGTAACGAGCAGTACTTC

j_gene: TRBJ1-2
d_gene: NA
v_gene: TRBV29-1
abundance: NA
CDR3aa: CSVPEQGLYGYTF
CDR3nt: TGCAGCGTCCCTGAACAGGGCCTCTATGGCTACACCTTC

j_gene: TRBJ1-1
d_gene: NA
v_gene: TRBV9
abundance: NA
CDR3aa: CASSVGGDTEAFF
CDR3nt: TGTGCCAGCAGCGTGGGGGGAGATACTGAAGCTTTCTTT